Sequencing of this TCR beta chain was carried out in a study of regulatory T cells in long-lasting Graves disease. Indicated time point: persistent/refractory GD, antithyroid drugs over 5 years with positive TRAb. PBMC-derived RNA was used for the TCR library. Sequencing libraries for TCR beta were prepared with iRepertoire HTBI primers and Arm-PCR of CDR3 regions. TCRdb re-called the multiplex PCR reads through MiXCR, storing one row per CDR3 protein. This table holds 650,000 to 850,000 distinct CDR3 sequences, approximately 29% found once. This clonotype was seen ten or more times. Its specificity is unknown. Regarding the study as a whole: Persistent patients shared 2,741 public clonotypes among themselves. Newly diagnosed patients shared fewer, at around 970.

V lost 1 base, J lost 0 bases, and 4 bases stayed unmatched. CDR3 length: 16 amino acids. Germline values: CDR1 MDHEN, CDR2 SYDVKM. The rearrangement uses TRBV28 and TRBJ1-1, with TRBD1 identical over 8 bases. The clonotype was recovered from a female donor with Graves disease. Source: peripheral blood mononuclear cells (PBMCs), taken when the disease was refractory, from a patient treated with antithyroid drugs. CDR3 region: CASSLLTGEVNTEAFF. The CDR3 region has the DNA TGTGCCAGCAGTTTATTGACAGGGGAAGTGAACACTGAAGCTTTCTTT.